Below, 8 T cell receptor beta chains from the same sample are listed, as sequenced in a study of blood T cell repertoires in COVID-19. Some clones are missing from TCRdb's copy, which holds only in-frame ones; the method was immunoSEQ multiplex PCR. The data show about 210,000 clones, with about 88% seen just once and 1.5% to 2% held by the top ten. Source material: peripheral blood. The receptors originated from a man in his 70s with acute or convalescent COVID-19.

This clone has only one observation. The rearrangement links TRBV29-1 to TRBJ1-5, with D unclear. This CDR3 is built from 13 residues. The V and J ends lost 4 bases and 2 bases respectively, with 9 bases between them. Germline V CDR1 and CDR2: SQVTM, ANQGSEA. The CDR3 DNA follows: TGCAGCGTTGTAACGGAGGGCAATCAGCCCCAGCATTTT. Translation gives CSVVTEGNQPQHF.

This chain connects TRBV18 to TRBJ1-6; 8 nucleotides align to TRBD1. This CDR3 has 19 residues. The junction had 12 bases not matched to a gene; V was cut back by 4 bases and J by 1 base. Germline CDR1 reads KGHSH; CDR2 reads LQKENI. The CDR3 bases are TGTGCCAGCTCACAAACAGGGGGACCTGGGAGGTCCTATAATTCACCCCTCCACTTT. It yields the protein CASSQTGGPGRSYNSPLHF.

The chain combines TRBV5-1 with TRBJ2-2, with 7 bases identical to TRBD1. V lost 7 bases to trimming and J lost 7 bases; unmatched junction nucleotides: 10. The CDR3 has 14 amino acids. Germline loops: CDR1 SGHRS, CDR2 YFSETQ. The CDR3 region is CASGSTGDGGELFF. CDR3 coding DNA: TGCGCCAGCGGCTCAACAGGGGATGGCGGGGAGCTGTTTTTT.

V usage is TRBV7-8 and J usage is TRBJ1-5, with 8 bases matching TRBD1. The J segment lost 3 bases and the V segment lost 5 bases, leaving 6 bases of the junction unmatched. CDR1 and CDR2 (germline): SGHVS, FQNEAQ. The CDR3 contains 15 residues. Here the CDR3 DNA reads TGTGCCAGCAGCCCCCGGGACAGGAACAATCAGCCCCAGCATTTT. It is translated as CASSPRDRNNQPQHF.

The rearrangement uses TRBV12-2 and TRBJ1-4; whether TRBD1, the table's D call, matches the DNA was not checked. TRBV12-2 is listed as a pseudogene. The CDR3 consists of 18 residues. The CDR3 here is CASRLSAGTGGTNEKLFF. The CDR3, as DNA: TGTGCAAGTCGCTTGTCCGCCGGGACAGGGGGTACTAATGAAAAACTGTTTTTT.

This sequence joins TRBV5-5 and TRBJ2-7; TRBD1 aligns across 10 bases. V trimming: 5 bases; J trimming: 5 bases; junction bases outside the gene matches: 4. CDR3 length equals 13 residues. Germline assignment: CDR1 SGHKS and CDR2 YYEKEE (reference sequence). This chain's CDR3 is CASRTDRGHEQYF. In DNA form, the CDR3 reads TGTGCCAGCAGAACTGACAGGGGGCACGAGCAGTACTTC.

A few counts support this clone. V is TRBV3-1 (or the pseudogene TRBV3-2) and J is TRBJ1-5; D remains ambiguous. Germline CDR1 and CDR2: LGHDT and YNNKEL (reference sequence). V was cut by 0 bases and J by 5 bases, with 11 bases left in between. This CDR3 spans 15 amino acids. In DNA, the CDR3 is TGTGCCAGCAGCCAAGATAGGAGGGCCGATCAGCCCCAGCATTTT. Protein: CASSQDRRADQPQHF.

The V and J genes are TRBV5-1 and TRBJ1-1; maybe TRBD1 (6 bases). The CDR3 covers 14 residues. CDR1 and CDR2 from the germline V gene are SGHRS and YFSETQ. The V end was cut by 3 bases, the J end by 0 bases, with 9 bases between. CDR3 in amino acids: CASSSGQLNTEAFF. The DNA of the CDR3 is TGCGCCAGCAGCTCCGGACAGTTGAACACTGAAGCTTTCTTT.